The sequence of this T cell receptor beta chain was determined in a study of blood T cell repertoires in COVID-19. Study-wide background: There were acute and convalescent COVID-19 samples, and they came from the United States, Italy and Spain. Sources were T cells, B-cell-depleted T cells, or PBMCs; the material itself was cDNA or gDNA.

The CDR3 covers 15 residues. Germline CDR1 is SNHLY and CDR2 is FYNNEI. The V gene lost 0 bases and the J gene lost 4 bases, with 7 bases spanning the gap. Per the original data handling: Amplification of reference gene primers provided the estimated nucleated cell counts. Profiled with immunoSEQ multiplex PCR; TCRdb holds only in-frame clones, not every one. That table furnishes V, J and clone size, whereas the DNA furnished D and trimming. This sample has about 330,000 clones, with about four fifths found just once. V gene TRBV2 combines with J gene TRBJ2-6, with D possibly being TRBD2 (5 bases). The sequence came from a woman between 45 and 65 years old with acute or convalescent COVID-19. The sequenced sample was peripheral blood. The CDR3 spells CASSEASGGANVLTF. The CDR3 DNA reads TGTGCCAGCAGTGAAGCCTCGGGGGGGGCCAACGTCCTGACTTTC.